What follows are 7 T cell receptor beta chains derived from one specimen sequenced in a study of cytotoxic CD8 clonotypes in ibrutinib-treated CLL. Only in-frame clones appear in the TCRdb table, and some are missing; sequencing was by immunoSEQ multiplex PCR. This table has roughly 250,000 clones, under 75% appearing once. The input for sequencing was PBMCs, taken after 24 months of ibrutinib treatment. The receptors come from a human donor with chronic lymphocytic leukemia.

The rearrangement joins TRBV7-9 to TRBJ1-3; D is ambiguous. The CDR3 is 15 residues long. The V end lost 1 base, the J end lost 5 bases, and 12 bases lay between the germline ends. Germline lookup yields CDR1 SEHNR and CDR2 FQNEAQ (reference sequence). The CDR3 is CASSLVQEDRNTIYF. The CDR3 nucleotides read TGTGCCAGCAGCTTAGTTCAGGAGGACCGAAACACCATATATTTT.

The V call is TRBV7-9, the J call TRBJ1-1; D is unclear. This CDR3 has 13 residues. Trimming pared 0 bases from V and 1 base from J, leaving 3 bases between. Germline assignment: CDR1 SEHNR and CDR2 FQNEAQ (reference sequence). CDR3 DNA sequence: TGTGCCAGCAGCTTAGCAGAGAACACTGAAGCTTTCTTT. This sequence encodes CASSLAENTEAFF.

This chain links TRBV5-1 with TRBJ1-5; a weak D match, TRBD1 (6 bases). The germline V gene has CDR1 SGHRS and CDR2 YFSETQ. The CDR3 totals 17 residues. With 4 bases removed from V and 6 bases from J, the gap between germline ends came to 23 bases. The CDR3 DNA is TGCGCCAGCAGCCCCTCCTACGTACAGGGTGGGACTCAGCCCCAGCATTTT. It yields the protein CASSPSYVQGGTQPQHF.

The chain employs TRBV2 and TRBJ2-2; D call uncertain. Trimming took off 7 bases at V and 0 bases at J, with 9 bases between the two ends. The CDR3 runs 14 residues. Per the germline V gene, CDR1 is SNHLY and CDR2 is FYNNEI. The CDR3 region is CASKEFANTGELFF. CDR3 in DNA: TGTGCCAGCAAGGAGTTCGCGAACACCGGGGAGCTGTTTTTT.

CDR3 in amino acids: CASSLPGGARNEQFF. CDR3 sequence (DNA): TGTGCCAGCAGTCTCCCGGGGGGCGCCAGAAATGAGCAGTTCTTC. The V and J genes are TRBV27 and TRBJ2-1; D may be TRBD2 (7 bases). The CDR3 is made up of 15 amino acids. Per the germline V gene, CDR1 is MNHEY and CDR2 is SMNVEV (reference sequence). V was cut by 5 bases and J by 7 bases, with 18 bases left in between.

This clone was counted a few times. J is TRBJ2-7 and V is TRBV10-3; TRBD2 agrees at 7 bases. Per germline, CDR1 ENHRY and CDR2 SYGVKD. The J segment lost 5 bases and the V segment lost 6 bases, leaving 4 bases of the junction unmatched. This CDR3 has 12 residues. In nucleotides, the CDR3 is TGTGCCATCAGGGTAACTAGCGACGAGCAGTACTTC. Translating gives CAIRVTSDEQYF.

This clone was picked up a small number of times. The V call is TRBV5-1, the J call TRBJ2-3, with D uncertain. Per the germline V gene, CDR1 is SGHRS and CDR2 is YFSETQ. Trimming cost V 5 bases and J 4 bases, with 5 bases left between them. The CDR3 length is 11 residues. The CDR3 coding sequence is TGCGCCAGCAGTCGTGCAGATACGCAGTATTTT. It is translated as CASSRADTQYF. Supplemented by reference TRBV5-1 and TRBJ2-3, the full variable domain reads KAGVTQTPRYLIKTRGQQVTLSCSPISGHRSVSWYQQTPGQGLQFLFEYFSETQRNKGNFPGRFSGRQFSNSRSEMNVSTLELGDSALYLCASSRADTQYFGPGTRLTVL.